This TCR beta chain came from a study of T cells after yellow fever vaccination. Study conclusions and caveats: Once the booster was given, most primary-vaccination clones reappeared, at around 95% for CD4 and over 75% for CD8.

This clonotype has just a few counts. The antigen is not known. They built TCR cDNA with 5'RACE template switching, a step that put in a universal primer site and UMIs. MiXCR, run by TCRdb on the 5' RACE reads, gives a single entry per CDR3 protein. This sample carries 450,000 to 600,000 distinct CDR3 sequences, about 17% of them seen once, and the ten largest clones take roughly a sixth. This sample comprised PBMCs, obtained around 5 days after the first yellow fever vaccination. This sequence originates from a man aged 18 to 30 who received the YFV17D yellow fever vaccine.

CDR3 protein: CASSLAQGGPGELFF. DNA of the CDR3: TGTGCCAGCAGCTTAGCGCAAGGGGGCCCCGGGGAGCTGTTTTTT. This chain joins TRBV7-2 and TRBJ2-2; 7 bases line up with TRBD1. V was clipped by 0 bases and J by 6 bases; unmatched bases: 4. Germline CDR1 SGHTA, CDR2 FQGNSA. The CDR3 length is 15 residues.